One and the same sample provided the 5 T cell receptor beta chains below, sequenced in a study of post-analysis software for immune sequencing data. Study-level results: Roughly five TRBV segments, including TRBV5-6, TRBV5-1 and TRBV20-1, were more frequent in patients than controls.

Presence of unique molecular identifiers characterized the TCR beta cDNA libraries. TCRdb ran MiXCR on the PCR reads and lists one entry per CDR3 protein. This sample has around 500,000 distinct CDR3 sequences, with around a third found just once. The antigens for these receptors are not known. Sequencing used blood. The receptor set was obtained from a girl aged 2 to 17 with multiple sclerosis.

The J gene is TRBJ2-3, the V gene TRBV12-3 or TRBV12-4; unclear D gene. Trimming took 4 bases from V and 1 from J, leaving 6 bases between them. The CDR3 consists of 13 residues. The CDR3 loop reads CASSWLGTDTQYF. The CDR3 bases are TGTGCCAGCAGTTGGTTGGGCACAGATACGCAGTATTTT.

This clonotype has more than one count but fewer than ten. CDR3 sequence reads: CSARDPLTGLAYEQYF. The DNA for the CDR3 is TGCAGTGCTAGAGACCCCCTGACAGGGCTGGCCTACGAGCAGTACTTC. The gene calls are TRBV20-1 and TRBJ2-7; 7 bases line up with TRBD1. CDR1 and CDR2 from the germline V gene are DFQATT and SNEGSKA (reference sequence). V lost 0 bases, J lost 2 bases, and 10 bases stayed unmatched. The CDR3 has 16 amino acids.

The gene calls are TRBV9 and TRBJ1-1, with unresolved D. The V gene's germline CDR1 is SGDLS and CDR2 YYNGEE. Trimming took 0 bases from V and 5 from J, leaving 8 bases between them. This CDR3 spans 13 amino acids. This CDR3 is CASSVAAPTEAFF. For the CDR3, the DNA is TGTGCCAGCAGCGTAGCGGCCCCGACTGAAGCTTTCTTT.

The rearrangement links TRBV27 to TRBJ2-4; D is undetermined. Germline CDR1 is MNHEY and CDR2 is SMNVEV (reference sequence). The CDR3 covers 14 residues. V was shortened by 3 bases and J by 0 bases, with 6 bases between the two germline ends. The CDR3 DNA reads as TGTGCCAGCAGTTTGGGTGAAGCCAAAAACATTCAGTACTTC. Translating it yields CASSLGEAKNIQYF.

Note on this clonotype: The CDR3 does not close with the conserved phenylalanine or tryptophan, likely indicating a read error. This CDR3 is CATSRGGTGVNEQFS. The CDR3 DNA sequence: TGTGCCACCAGCAGAGGTGGGACAGGGGTTAATGAGCAGTTCTCC. The V gene is TRBV15, the J gene TRBJ2-1, with TRBD1 matching 10 bases. The length of the CDR3 is 15 residues. CDR1 and CDR2 (germline): LNHNV, YYDKDF (reference sequence). Germline trimming cut 1 base from V and 7 bases from J; bases unmatched to any gene: 4.